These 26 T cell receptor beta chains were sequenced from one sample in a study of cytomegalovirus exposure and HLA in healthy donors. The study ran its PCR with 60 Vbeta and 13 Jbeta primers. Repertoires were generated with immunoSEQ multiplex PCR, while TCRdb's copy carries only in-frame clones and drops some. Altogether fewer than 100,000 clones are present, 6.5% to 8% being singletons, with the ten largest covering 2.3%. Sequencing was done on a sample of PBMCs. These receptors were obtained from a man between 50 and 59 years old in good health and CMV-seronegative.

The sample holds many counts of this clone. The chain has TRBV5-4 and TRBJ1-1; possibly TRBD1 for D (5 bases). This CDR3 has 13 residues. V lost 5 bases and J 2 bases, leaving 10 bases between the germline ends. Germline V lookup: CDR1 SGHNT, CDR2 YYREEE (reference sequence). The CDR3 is CASSHDRNTEAFF. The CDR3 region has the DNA TGTGCCAGCAGTCACGACAGAAACACTGAAGCTTTCTTT.

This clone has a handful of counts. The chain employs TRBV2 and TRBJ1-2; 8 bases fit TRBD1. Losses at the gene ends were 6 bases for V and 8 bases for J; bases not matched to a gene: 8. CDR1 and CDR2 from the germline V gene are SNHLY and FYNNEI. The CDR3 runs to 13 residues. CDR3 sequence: CASSDRGPEGYTF. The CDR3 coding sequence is TGTGCCAGCAGCGACAGGGGACCCGAGGGCTACACCTTC.

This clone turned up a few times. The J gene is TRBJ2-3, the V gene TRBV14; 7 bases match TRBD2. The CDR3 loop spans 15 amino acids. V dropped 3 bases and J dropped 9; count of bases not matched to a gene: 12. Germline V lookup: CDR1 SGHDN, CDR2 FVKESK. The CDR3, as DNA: TGTGCCAGCAGCCATAGGGAGGGCCGAGGCGGGACGCAGTATTTT. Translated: CASSHREGRGGTQYF.

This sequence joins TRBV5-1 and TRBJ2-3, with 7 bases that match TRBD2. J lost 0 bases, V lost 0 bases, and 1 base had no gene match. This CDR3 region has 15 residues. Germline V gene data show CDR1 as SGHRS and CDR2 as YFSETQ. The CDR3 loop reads CASSLELASTDTQYF. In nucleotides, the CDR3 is TGCGCCAGCAGCTTGGAACTAGCGAGCACAGATACGCAGTATTTT.

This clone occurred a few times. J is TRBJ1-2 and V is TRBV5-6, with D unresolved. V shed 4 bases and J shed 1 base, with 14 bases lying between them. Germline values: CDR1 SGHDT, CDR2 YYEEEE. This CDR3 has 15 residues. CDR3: CASSVNVRLNYGYTF. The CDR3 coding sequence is TGTGCCAGCAGCGTAAACGTCCGACTTAACTATGGCTACACCTTC.

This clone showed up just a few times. CDR3: CASSDRGSGNTIYF. DNA for the CDR3: TGTGCCAGCAGTGATAGGGGTAGTGGAAACACCATATATTTT. This rearrangement joins TRBV2 to TRBJ1-3; possible D gene TRBD1, 5 bases. This CDR3 contains 14 residues. Germline CDR1 reads SNHLY; CDR2 reads FYNNEI. V was pared by 3 bases and J by 3 bases, with 9 bases between.

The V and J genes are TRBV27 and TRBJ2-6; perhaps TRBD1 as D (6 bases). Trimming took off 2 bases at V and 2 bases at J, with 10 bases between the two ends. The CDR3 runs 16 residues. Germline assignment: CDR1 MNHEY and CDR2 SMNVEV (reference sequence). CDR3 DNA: TGTGCCAGCAGTTTACGCAGGGGTACTGGGGCCAACGTCCTGACTTTC. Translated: CASSLRRGTGANVLTF.

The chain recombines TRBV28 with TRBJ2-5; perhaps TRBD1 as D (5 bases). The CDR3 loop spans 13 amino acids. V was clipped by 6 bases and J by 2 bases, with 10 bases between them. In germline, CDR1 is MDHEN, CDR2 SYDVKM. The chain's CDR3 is CASRGRVQETQYF. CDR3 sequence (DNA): TGTGCCAGCAGGGGGCGAGTACAAGAGACCCAGTACTTC.

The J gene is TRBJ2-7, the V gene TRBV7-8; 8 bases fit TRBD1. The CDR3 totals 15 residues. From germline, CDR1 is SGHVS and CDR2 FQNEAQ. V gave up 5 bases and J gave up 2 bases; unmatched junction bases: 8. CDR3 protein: CASSRNRGMAYEQYF. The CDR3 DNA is TGTGCCAGCAGCAGGAACAGGGGGATGGCCTACGAGCAGTACTTC.

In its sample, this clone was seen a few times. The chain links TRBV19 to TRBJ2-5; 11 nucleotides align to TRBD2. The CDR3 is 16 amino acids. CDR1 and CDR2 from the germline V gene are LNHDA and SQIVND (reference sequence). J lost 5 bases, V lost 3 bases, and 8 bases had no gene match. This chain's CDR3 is CASSIGSGGVFETQYF. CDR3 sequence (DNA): TGTGCCAGTAGTATTGGTAGCGGGGGGGTCTTTGAGACCCAGTACTTC.

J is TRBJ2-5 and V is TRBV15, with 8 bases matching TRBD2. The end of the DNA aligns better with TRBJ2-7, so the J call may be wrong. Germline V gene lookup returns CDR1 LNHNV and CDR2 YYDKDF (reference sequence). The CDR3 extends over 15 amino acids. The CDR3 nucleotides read TGTGCCACCAGCGGACGGACTAGCAACTGGGGCGAGCAGTACTTC. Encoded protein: CATSGRTSNWGEQYF.

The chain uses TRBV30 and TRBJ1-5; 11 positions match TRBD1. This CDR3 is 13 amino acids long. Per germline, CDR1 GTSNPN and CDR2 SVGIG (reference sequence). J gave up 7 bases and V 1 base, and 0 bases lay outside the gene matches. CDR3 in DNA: TGTGCCTGGAGTGGGACAGGGGGCCAGCCCCAGCATTTT. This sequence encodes CAWSGTGGQPQHF.

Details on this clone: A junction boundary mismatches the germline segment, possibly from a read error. The CDR3 protein is CASSLARAGLAENIQYF. The CDR3 DNA is TGTGCCAGCAGCCTCGCGAGGGCAGGTCTAGCCGAAAACATTCAGTACTTC. The rearrangement links TRBV7-2 to TRBJ2-4; D is perhaps TRBD2 (5 bases). The germline V gene encodes CDR1 SGHTA and CDR2 FQGNSA. The CDR3 is made up of 17 amino acids.

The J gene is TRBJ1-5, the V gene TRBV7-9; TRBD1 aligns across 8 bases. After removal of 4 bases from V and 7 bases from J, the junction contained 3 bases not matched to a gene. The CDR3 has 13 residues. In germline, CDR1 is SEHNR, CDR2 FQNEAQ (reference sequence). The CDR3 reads CASSSQGDQPQHF. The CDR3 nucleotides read TGTGCCAGCAGCTCACAGGGGGACCAGCCCCAGCATTTT.

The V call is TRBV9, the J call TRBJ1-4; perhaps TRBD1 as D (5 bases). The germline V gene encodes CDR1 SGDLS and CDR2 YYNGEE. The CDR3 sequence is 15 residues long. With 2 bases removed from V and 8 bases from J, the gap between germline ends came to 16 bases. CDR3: CASSVTDSALEKLFF. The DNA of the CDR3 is TGTGCCAGCAGCGTGACAGATTCTGCCCTAGAAAAACTGTTTTTT.

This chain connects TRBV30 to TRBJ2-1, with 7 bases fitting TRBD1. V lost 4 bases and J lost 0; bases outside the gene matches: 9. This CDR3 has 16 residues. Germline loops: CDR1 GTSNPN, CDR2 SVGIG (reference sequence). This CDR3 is CAWTYWDSSSYNEQFF. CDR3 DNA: TGTGCCTGGACCTACTGGGACAGCAGCTCCTACAATGAGCAGTTCTTC.

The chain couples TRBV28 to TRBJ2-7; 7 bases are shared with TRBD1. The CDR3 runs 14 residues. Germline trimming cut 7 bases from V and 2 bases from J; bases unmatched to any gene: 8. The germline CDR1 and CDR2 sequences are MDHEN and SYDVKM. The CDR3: CASNPQGLTYEQYF. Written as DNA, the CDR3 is TGTGCCAGCAATCCACAGGGGCTGACCTACGAGCAGTACTTC.

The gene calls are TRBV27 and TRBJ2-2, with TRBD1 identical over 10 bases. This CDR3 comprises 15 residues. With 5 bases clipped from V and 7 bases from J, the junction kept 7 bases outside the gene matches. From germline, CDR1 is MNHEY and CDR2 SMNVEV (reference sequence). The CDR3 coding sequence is TGTGCCAGCAGTCTTCAGGGACAGGGGTTCGGGGAGCTGTTTTTT. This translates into CASSLQGQGFGELFF.

The DNA for the CDR3 is TGTGCCAGTAGTATAGTTCACAGGGCGATGGACATTCAGTACTTC. Its protein is CASSIVHRAMDIQYF. The chain has TRBV19 and TRBJ2-4, with D tentatively TRBD1 (6 bases). V lost 1 base and J 8 bases, leaving 15 bases between the germline ends. CDR3 length: 15 amino acids. CDR1 is LNHDA, CDR2 SQIVND, per germline (reference sequence).

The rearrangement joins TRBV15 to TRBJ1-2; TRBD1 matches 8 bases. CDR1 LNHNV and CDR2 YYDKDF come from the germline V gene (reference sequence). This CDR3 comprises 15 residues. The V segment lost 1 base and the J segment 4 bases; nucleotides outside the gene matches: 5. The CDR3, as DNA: TGTGCCACCAGCAGAGGACAGGGGTATACCTATGGCTACACCTTC. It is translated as CATSRGQGYTYGYTF.

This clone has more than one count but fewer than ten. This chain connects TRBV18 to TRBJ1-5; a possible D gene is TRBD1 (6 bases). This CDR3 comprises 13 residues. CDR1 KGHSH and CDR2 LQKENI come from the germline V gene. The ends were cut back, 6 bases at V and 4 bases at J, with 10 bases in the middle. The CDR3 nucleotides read TGTGCCAGCTCCAGGACAGATAATCAGCCCCAGCATTTT. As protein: CASSRTDNQPQHF.

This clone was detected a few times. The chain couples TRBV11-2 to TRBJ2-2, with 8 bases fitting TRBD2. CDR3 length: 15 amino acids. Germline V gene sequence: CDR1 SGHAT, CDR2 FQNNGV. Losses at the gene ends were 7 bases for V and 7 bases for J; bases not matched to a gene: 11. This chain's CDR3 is CASTPVARGGGELFF. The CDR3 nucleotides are TGTGCCAGCACCCCAGTTGCCCGGGGGGGCGGGGAGCTGTTTTTT.

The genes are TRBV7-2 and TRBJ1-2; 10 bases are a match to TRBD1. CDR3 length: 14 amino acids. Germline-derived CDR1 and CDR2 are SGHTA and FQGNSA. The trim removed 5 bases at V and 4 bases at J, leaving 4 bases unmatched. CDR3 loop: CASSGQGGGYGYTF. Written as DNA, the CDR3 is TGTGCCAGCAGCGGACAGGGGGGTGGCTATGGCTACACCTTC. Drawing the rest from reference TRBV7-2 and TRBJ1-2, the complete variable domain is GAGVSQSPSNKVTEKGKDVELRCDPISGHTALYWYRQSLGQGLEFLIYFQGNSAPDKSGLPSDRFSAERTGGSVSTLTIQRTQQEDSAVYLCASSGQGGGYGYTFGSGTRLTVV.

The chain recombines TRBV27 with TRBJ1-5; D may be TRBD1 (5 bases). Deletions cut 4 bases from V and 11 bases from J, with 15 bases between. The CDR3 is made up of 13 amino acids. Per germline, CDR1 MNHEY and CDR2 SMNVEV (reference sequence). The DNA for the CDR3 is TGTGCCAGCAGTTCTCAGGGCCCGGGCGCCCAGCATTTT. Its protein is CASSSQGPGAQHF.

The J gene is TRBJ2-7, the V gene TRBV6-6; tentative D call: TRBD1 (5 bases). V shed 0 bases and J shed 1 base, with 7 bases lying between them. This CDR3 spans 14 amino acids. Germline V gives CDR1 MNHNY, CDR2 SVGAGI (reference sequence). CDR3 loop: CASSYSTASYEQYF. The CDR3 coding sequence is TGTGCCAGCAGTTACTCGACAGCGTCCTACGAGCAGTACTTC.

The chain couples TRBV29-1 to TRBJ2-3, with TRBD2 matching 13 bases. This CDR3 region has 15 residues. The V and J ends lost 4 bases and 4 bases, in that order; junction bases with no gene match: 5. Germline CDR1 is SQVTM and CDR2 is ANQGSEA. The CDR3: CSVGGTSGVADTQYF. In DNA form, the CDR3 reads TGCAGCGTTGGGGGGACTAGCGGGGTTGCAGATACGCAGTATTTT.